One and the same sample provided the 22 T cell receptor beta chains below, sequenced in a study of tumor-infiltrating lymphocytes in primary liver carcinoma. Without any cell sorting, 20-30 mg of bulk tissue yielded co-extracted RNA and DNA. A constant-region primer served to make TCR beta cDNA from about 500 ng total RNA. Three rounds of nested multiplex PCR with slightly modified ARM-PCR produced TCR beta libraries. TRBV1-TRBV30 forward primers paired with a C-beta reverse primer drove the first two PCR rounds, roughly 9 cycles each. MiXCR, applied by TCRdb to the multiplex PCR reads, yields one record per CDR3 protein. The sample consists of 80,000 or so distinct CDR3 sequences, 71% of them appearing once. Sequencing was done on a sample of liver tumor tissue from sampling region 4. The subset: tumor region T4, right-lateral pole. Receptors originate from a woman between 55 and 75 years old with primary liver carcinoma and hepatitis B virus infection.

The chain uses TRBV12-3 or TRBV12-4 and TRBJ2-1, with D perhaps matching TRBD1 or TRBD2 (5 bases each). V lost 5 bases, J lost 5 bases, and 19 bases lay in between. The CDR3 is 16 residues long. CDR3 coding DNA: TGTGCCAGCAGTATAGTTGTGTGGGGGAGCAACAATGAGCAGTTCTTC. This translates into CASSIVVWGSNNEQFF.

In its sample, this clonotype was seen many times. The genes are TRBV7-2 and TRBJ1-1; D unclear. CDR1 SGHTA and CDR2 FQGNSA come from the germline V gene. V was cut by 1 base and J by 11 bases, with 11 bases left in between. The CDR3 is 12 amino acids. The CDR3 loop reads CASSLEPPGAFF. CDR3 bases: TGTGCCAGCAGCTTAGAACCCCCGGGGGCTTTCTTT.

On this clonotype itself: At one end the junction does not follow the germline gene, possibly because of a read error. The chain recombines TRBV12-3 or TRBV12-4 with TRBJ2-5; weak D call: TRBD2 (6 bases). This CDR3 is built from 15 residues. The CDR3 nucleotides read TGTGCCAGCAGGCCCGGGAGAGGGCTGAAGGAGACCCAGTATTTC. Translation gives CASRPGRGLKETQYF.

For this clonotype: The germline gene is not matched at one end of the junction; a read error may be the cause. The rearrangement uses TRBV6-1 and TRBJ1-1; perhaps TRBD1 as D (5 bases). The CDR3 is made up of 12 amino acids. Germline V gives CDR1 MNHNS, CDR2 SASEGT. The CDR3 is CASSEAGTLPNF. CDR3 coding DNA: TGTGCCAGTAGTGAAGCTGGGACGTTGCCCAACTTT.

This clonotype was counted ten times or more. The V call is TRBV5-4, the J call TRBJ1-1; 7 bases are shared with TRBD1. The CDR3 extends over 14 amino acids. V dropped 4 bases and J dropped 1; count of bases not matched to a gene: 4. The germline gives CDR1 SGHNT, CDR2 YYREEE (reference sequence). The CDR3 loop reads CASSEQGRNTEAFF. The CDR3 bases are TGTGCCAGCAGCGAACAGGGGAGGAACACTGAAGCTTTCTTT.

On this clonotype: A much larger clone differs from this one at a single base, so this may be a read error. The chain uses TRBV28 and TRBJ2-7; weak D call: TRBD1 (6 bases). Germline V lookup: CDR1 MDHEN, CDR2 SYDVKM. The CDR3 has 14 residues. Trimming removed 7 bases from V and 3 bases from J, with 16 bases in between. CDR3 sequence reads: CASTIDRSLYEQYF. The CDR3 DNA is TGTGCCAGCACTATCGACAGGTCGCTCTACGAGCAGTACTTC.

A note on this clonotype: Its ends do not fully match the called genes, so a read error is possible. CDR3 sequence: CASRLGLNTEAFF. The CDR3 DNA follows: TGTGCCAGCAGACTCGGGTTGAACACTGAAGCATTCTTT. This chain connects TRBV11-2 to TRBJ1-1; D remains ambiguous. Germline V CDR1 and CDR2: SGHAT, FQNNGV. CDR3 length: 13 amino acids. Full variable domain (missing parts from reference TRBV11-2 and TRBJ1-1): EAGVAQSPRYKIIEKRQSVAFWCNPISGHATLYWYQQILGQGPKLLIQFQNNGVVDDSQLPKDRFSAERLKGVDSTLKIQPAKLEDSAVYLCASRLGLNTEAFFGQGTRLTVV.

The sample holds a few counts of this clonotype. A much larger clone lies one base from this, so it may be a read error. The chain combines TRBV5-4 with TRBJ2-1, with a tentative D call TRBD2 (5 bases). Trimming took off 0 bases at V and 5 bases at J, with 9 bases between the two ends. Germline values: CDR1 SGHNT, CDR2 YYREEE (reference sequence). The CDR3 sequence is 14 residues long. The CDR3 protein is CASSLVLVHNEQFF. CDR3 DNA sequence: TGTGCCAGCAGCTTGGTACTAGTCCACAATGAGCAGTTCTTC.

Worth noting for this clonotype: The junction departs from the called germline gene at one end, perhaps through a read error. The J gene is TRBJ2-7, the V gene TRBV7-9; 7 bases line up with TRBD1. The germline V gene encodes CDR1 SEHNR and CDR2 FQNEAQ (reference sequence). The CDR3 runs 13 residues. The CDR3 reads CTSSRDSLSEQYF. The CDR3 bases are TGTACCAGTAGCCGGGACAGTCTGTCCGAGCAGTACTTC.

This clonotype has ten or more counts. V gene TRBV28 combines with J gene TRBJ1-5; no firm D call. The V end was cut by 7 bases, the J end by 2 bases, with 9 bases between. The V gene's germline CDR1 is MDHEN and CDR2 SYDVKM. CDR3 length: 13 residues. The CDR3, as DNA: TGTGCCAGCATTTCTCCGGGCAATCAGCCCCAGCATTTT. Protein: CASISPGNQPQHF.

In its sample, this clonotype was seen once. Being one base from a much bigger clone, this may be a read error. V and J are TRBV5-1 and TRBJ2-7, with D uncertain. The CDR3 loop spans 12 amino acids. Germline loops: CDR1 SGHRS, CDR2 YFSETQ. V lost 0 bases, J lost 8 bases, and 9 bases lay in between. The CDR3 sequence: CASSLGQYKQYF. Here the CDR3 DNA reads TGCGCCAGCAGCTTGGGGCAATACAAGCAGTACTTC. Full variable domain (remainder filled in from reference TRBV5-1 and TRBJ2-7): KAGVTQTPRYLIKTRGQQVTLSCSPISGHRSVSWYQQTPGQGLQFLFEYFSETQRNKGNFPGRFSGRQFSNSRSEMNVSTLELGDSALYLCASSLGQYKQYFGPGTRLTVT.

As to this clonotype: An end of the junction does not agree with germline; a read error may underlie this. The genes are TRBV29-1 and TRBJ2-1, with 10 positions matching TRBD2. This CDR3 contains 17 residues. Germline V gene lookup returns CDR1 SQVTM and CDR2 ANQGSEA. CDR3 DNA: TGTAGCGTTGTTTGGTTAGCGGGAGGCCTCCACTACAAAGAGCAGTTCTTC. It is translated as CSVVWLAGGLHYKEQFF.

This sequence joins TRBV6-1 and TRBJ2-1; 8 nucleotides line up with TRBD1. The V gene's germline CDR1 is MNHNS and CDR2 SASEGT. Germline trimming cut 4 bases from V and 5 bases from J; bases unmatched to any gene: 7. This CDR3 has 15 amino acids. The CDR3 sequence: CASSVRDRSDNEQFF. DNA of the CDR3: TGTGCCAGCAGTGTGAGGGACAGGAGTGACAATGAGCAGTTCTTC.

Comment on this clonotype: The CDR3 ends on some other residue instead of the conserved phenylalanine or tryptophan, so this is likely a read error. This chain joins TRBV11-2 and TRBJ1-2; D remains unclear. V was shortened by 1 base and J by 2 bases, with 11 bases between the two germline ends. This CDR3 contains 15 residues. Germline V CDR1 and CDR2: SGHAT, FQNNGV. CDR3 DNA sequence: TGTGCCAGCAGCTTAGCTGGGGAGCCGAACTATGGCTACACCCTC. Translating it yields CASSLAGEPNYGYTL.

This clonotype was picked up one time. Mismatch with germline at one junction end may stem from a read error. The chain couples TRBV6-6 to TRBJ1-2; tentative D call: TRBD1 (5 bases). The germline CDR1 and CDR2 sequences are MNHNY and SVGAGI (reference sequence). This CDR3 spans 15 amino acids. The CDR3 sequence: CVSSSRSGSNYGYTF. The CDR3 nucleotides are TGTGTCAGCAGTTCGCGGTCAGGGTCTAACTATGGCTACACCTTC.

Of note for this clonotype: The CDR3 carries no conserved terminal phenylalanine or tryptophan, so it likely arises from a read error. The chain carries TRBV11-2 and TRBJ2-1, with D tentatively TRBD1 or TRBD2 (5 bases each). V lost 5 bases to trimming and J lost 6 bases, with 17 bases between them. The CDR3 covers 15 residues. Germline CDR1 reads SGHAT; CDR2 reads FQNNGV. CDR3 bases: TGTGCCAGCAGCCCAGAGGGGAGTCTCCTCAATGAGCAGTTCCTC. Protein sequence: CASSPEGSLLNEQFL.

Remarks on this clonotype: The germline gene is not matched at one end of the junction; a read error may be the cause. The chain combines TRBV29-1 with TRBJ2-1; 10 nucleotides agree with TRBD1. The CDR3 runs to 14 residues. Looked up from germline, CDR1 is SQVTM and CDR2 is ANQGSEA. CDR3 loop: CSVGGGTGANVQFF. Written as DNA, the CDR3 is TGCAGCGTTGGAGGAGGGACAGGGGCCAATGTGCAGTTCTTC.

This clonotype has ten or more counts. This chain connects TRBV7-8 to TRBJ1-1; no firm D call. Germline V gives CDR1 SGHVS, CDR2 FQNEAQ. The CDR3 extends over 15 amino acids. V was pared by 5 bases and J by 9 bases, with 22 bases between. The CDR3, as DNA: TGTGCCAGCAGCCCCCGTCGGCACCCCCGCCCCAAAGCTTTCTTT. It is translated as CASSPRRHPRPKAFF.

This clonotype has just one count. The germline gene is not matched at one end of the junction; a read error may be the cause. The rearrangement uses TRBV4-2 and TRBJ2-1; no clear D gene. Germline V CDR1 and CDR2: LGHNA, YNFKEQ. The CDR3 is 16 residues long. The CDR3 spells CASSQGGSNYHDEQFF. CDR3 bases: TGTGCCAGTAGCCAAGGCGGATCGAACTACCACGATGAGCAGTTCTTC.

The table lists this clonotype with a few counts. A clone one base away is much larger, so this may be a read error. V gene TRBV12-3 or TRBV12-4 combines with J gene TRBJ2-7; maybe TRBD2 (6 bases). The CDR3 totals 16 residues. The CDR3 DNA reads as TGTGCCAGCAGTTTACAAGCGGGCTCTTTCCGGTACGGGCAGTACTTC. This gives the protein CASSLQAGSFRYGQYF.

In the case of this clonotype: One end of the junction is discordant with germline, which a read error may explain. V gene TRBV5-4 combines with J gene TRBJ2-1; a possible D gene is TRBD1 (6 bases). Germline loops: CDR1 SGHNT, CDR2 YYREEE (reference sequence). CDR3 length equals 14 residues. The CDR3 DNA follows: TGTGCCAACAGCCCGGACAGCTCCTACAACGAGCAGTTCTTC. It translates to CANSPDSSYNEQFF.

At least ten counts were recorded for this clonotype. This chain connects TRBV28 to TRBJ1-4; the D is unclear. Deletions cut 2 bases from V and 3 bases from J, with 7 bases between. CDR1 and CDR2 from the germline V gene are MDHEN and SYDVKM. The CDR3 consists of 14 residues. CDR3 nucleotides: TGTGCCAGCAGTTTAGACATTTCTAATGAAAAACTGTTTTTT. The encoded protein is CASSLDISNEKLFF.